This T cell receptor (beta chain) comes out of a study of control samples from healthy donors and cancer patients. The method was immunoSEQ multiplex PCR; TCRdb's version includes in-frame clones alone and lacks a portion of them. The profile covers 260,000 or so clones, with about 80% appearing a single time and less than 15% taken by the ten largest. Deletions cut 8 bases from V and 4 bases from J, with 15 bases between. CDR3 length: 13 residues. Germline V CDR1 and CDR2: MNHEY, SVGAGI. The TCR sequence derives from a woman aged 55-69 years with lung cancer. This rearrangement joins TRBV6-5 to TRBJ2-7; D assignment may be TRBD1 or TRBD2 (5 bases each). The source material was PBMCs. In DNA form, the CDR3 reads TGTGCCAGCGTGGGACCTTTAATTTACGAGCAGTACTTC. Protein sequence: CASVGPLIYEQYF.